One and the same sample provided the 10 T cell receptor beta chains below, sequenced in a study of shared clonotypes between healthy human individuals (dated by TCRdb to the early 2020s). The method behind the library was the immunoSEQ multiplex PCR assay. What TCRdb holds here is the immuneACCESS table cut down to in-frame rearrangements. Part of the clones is not present; checked against another copy, under half of the missing clones reflect an unresolved V gene, and the others are unexplained. This sample lists around 2.5 million clones; roughly 93% were detected once. The top ten hold approximately 0.36% of the sample. The material sequenced was naive CD4+ T cells from PBMCs. Per the publication, the cell subset or site label means: CD45RA+ positively selected. The receptors were gathered from a young man in good health. Some clones in this sample may be carry-over from other donors' samples.

V is TRBV28 and J is TRBJ2-1; 8 bases are shared with TRBD2. With V trimmed by 4 bases and J by 12 bases, 8 bases remained unmatched. CDR3 length: 13 amino acids. Germline V gene data show CDR1 as MDHEN and CDR2 as SYDVKM. The CDR3 spells CASSSPATSGQFF. The DNA for the CDR3 is TGTGCCAGCAGTTCCCCCGCAACTAGCGGGCAGTTCTTC.

This clone was picked up one time. The chain has TRBV9 and TRBJ2-3; 8 bases are shared with TRBD1. Trimming at V came to 2 bases and at J to 5 bases, leaving 10 bases not matched to a gene. The germline V gene has CDR1 SGDLS and CDR2 YYNGEE. The CDR3 consists of 16 residues. CDR3: CASSVGTGRLGDTQYF. The CDR3 region has the DNA TGTGCCAGCAGCGTTGGGACAGGCCGACTAGGAGATACGCAGTATTTT.

The V and J genes are TRBV7-8 and TRBJ2-1; 7 bases agree with TRBD2. Germline CDR1 reads SGHVS; CDR2 reads FQNEAQ. The trim removed 5 bases at V and 0 bases at J, leaving 13 bases unmatched. The CDR3 totals 18 residues. The CDR3 DNA follows: TGTGCCAGCAGCCTCCGGGTCGGGGCTAGCGGCTCCTACAATGAGCAGTTCTTC. This sequence encodes CASSLRVGASGSYNEQFF.

The sample holds one count of this clone. The J gene is TRBJ1-4, the V gene TRBV5-4; D is possibly TRBD1 (6 bases). Trimming stripped 0 bases from V and 4 bases from J, with 10 bases between. Germline V CDR1 and CDR2: SGHNT, YYREEE (reference sequence). The CDR3 length is 15 residues. CDR3 amino acids: CASSLGGGHNEKLFF. The CDR3, as DNA: TGTGCCAGCAGCTTGGGAGGGGGGCATAATGAAAAACTGTTTTTT.

In its sample, this clone was seen once. The gene calls are TRBV6-5 and TRBJ2-5, with D possibly TRBD1 on 6 matching bases. This CDR3 spans 15 amino acids. Trimming shortened V by 5 bases and J by 0 bases, and 13 bases separated the two germline ends. The germline V gene encodes CDR1 MNHEY and CDR2 SVGAGI. CDR3 bases: TGTGCCAGCAGTCCCGGGACAACGTACCAAGAGACCCAGTACTTC. Translating it yields CASSPGTTYQETQYF.

With respect to this clone: The sample carries other DNA sequences with the same CDR3. The V and J genes are TRBV10-2 and TRBJ2-1; 8 bases match TRBD1. CDR1 WSHSY and CDR2 SAAADI come from the germline V gene. There are 13 residues in the CDR3. Trimming cost V 6 bases and J 4 bases; bases outside gene matches: 2. The CDR3 region has the DNA TGCGCCAGCAGCTGGACAGGGTACAATGAGCAGTTCTTC. Its protein is CASSWTGYNEQFF.

This clone was seen just once. The CDR3 nucleotides are TGTGCCAGCAGCAAACTTAGCGGGAGCTGGGAGCAGTTCTTC. It specifies CASSKLSGSWEQFF. V and J are TRBV9 and TRBJ2-1, with TRBD2 matching over 9 bases. Per the germline V gene, CDR1 is SGDLS and CDR2 is YYNGEE. J lost 10 bases, V lost 4 bases, and 9 bases had no gene match. CDR3 length: 14 residues.

The rearrangement joins TRBV6-1 to TRBJ2-5, with 9 bases matching TRBD2. This CDR3 contains 15 residues. J gave up 5 bases and V 7 bases, and 11 bases lay outside the gene matches. In germline, CDR1 is MNHNS, CDR2 SASEGT. The CDR3 reads CASNLAGPPRETQYF. The CDR3 DNA reads as TGTGCCAGCAATCTAGCGGGGCCACCTAGGGAGACCCAGTACTTC.

In the case of this clone: Germline is not matched at one junction end, which may reflect a read error. J is TRBJ2-4 and V is TRBV2; D remains ambiguous. CDR1 and CDR2 (germline): SNHLY, FYNNEI. The CDR3 is 13 amino acids. CDR3 coding DNA: TGTGCCAGCAGCGAAGCCGAAGGGAACATTCAGTACTTC. This translates into CASSEAEGNIQYF.

This chain uses TRBV18 with TRBJ1-2, with D unclear. From germline, CDR1 is KGHSH and CDR2 LQKENI. This CDR3 spans 13 amino acids. Between the trimmed V and J ends, which lost 3 bases and 5 bases, there was a span of 10 bases. The DNA for the CDR3 is TGTGCCAGCTCACCGGACTTTGGATATGGCTACACCTTC. Residues: CASSPDFGYGYTF.